This entry lists 27 T cell receptor beta chains sequenced from one sample in a study of CD8 T cells in ankylosing spondylitis. A single record per CDR3 protein comes from TCRdb applying MiXCR to the 5' RACE reads. The repertoire consists of around 340,000 distinct CDR3 sequences, with 20% occurring once and the leading ten covering less than 15%. The sequenced sample consisted of blood, either unsorted or a sorted T cell fraction (not recorded which). All receptors derive from a male donor with ankylosing spondylitis or in good health (not recorded which).

For the CDR3, the DNA is TGCAGTGCTAGGCGACCCGGGCAGGAGCTCAACGAGCAGTACTTC. Its translation: CSARRPGQELNEQYF. This chain uses TRBV20-1 with TRBJ2-7; D gene unclear. Germline-derived CDR1 and CDR2 are DFQATT and SNEGSKA (reference sequence). This CDR3 region has 15 residues. Trimming cost V 3 bases and J 5 bases, with 20 bases left between them.

This rearrangement joins TRBV7-9 to TRBJ1-1; possibly TRBD1 for D (6 bases). Germline V lookup: CDR1 SEHNR, CDR2 FQNEAQ (reference sequence). V was pared by 5 bases and J by 3 bases, with 16 bases between. The CDR3 runs 15 residues. This CDR3 reads CASSPLQGGDTEAFF. As DNA, the CDR3 is TGTGCCAGCAGCCCTTTACAGGGAGGAGACACTGAAGCTTTCTTT.

The CDR3 here is CASSVRTSASTDTQYF. The DNA for the CDR3 is TGCGCCAGCAGCGTTCGGACTAGCGCAAGCACAGATACGCAGTATTTT. The rearrangement joins TRBV4-1 to TRBJ2-3, with 9 bases that match TRBD2. This CDR3 contains 16 residues. The V gene's germline CDR1 is MGHRA and CDR2 YSYEKL. The ends lost 5 bases at V and 0 bases at J; junction bases unmatched: 6.

This rearrangement joins TRBV4-1 to TRBJ2-2; 15 nucleotides agree with TRBD2. This CDR3 is built from 16 residues. CDR1 is MGHRA, CDR2 YSYEKL, per germline. The V segment lost 3 bases and the J segment 5 bases; nucleotides outside the gene matches: 1. The CDR3 DNA follows: TGCGCCAGCAGCCAGGGGACTAGCGGGGGGACCGGGGAGCTGTTTTTT. It yields the protein CASSQGTSGGTGELFF.

This clonotype came up many times. V usage is TRBV20-1 and J usage is TRBJ2-3; TRBD1 agrees at 7 bases. The CDR3 spans 15 residues. The junction had 8 bases not matched to a gene; V was cut back by 0 bases and J by 5 bases. CDR1 DFQATT and CDR2 SNEGSKA come from the germline V gene (reference sequence). DNA for the CDR3: TGCAGTGCTAGAGATCGTAGGGGGCCATTAGATACGCAGTATTTT. As protein: CSARDRRGPLDTQYF.

The table lists this clonotype with a few counts. The chain carries TRBV29-1 and TRBJ2-7; 8 bases line up with TRBD2. The V and J ends lost 4 bases and 1 base, in that order; junction bases with no gene match: 3. The CDR3 spans 13 residues. Germline CDR1 reads SQVTM; CDR2 reads ANQGSEA. The CDR3 region is CSVAAGESYEQYF. The CDR3 DNA follows: TGCAGCGTTGCAGCGGGGGAATCCTACGAGCAGTACTTC.

The chain employs TRBV11-2 and TRBJ2-3; D uncertain. Germline V gene lookup returns CDR1 SGHAT and CDR2 FQNNGV. The CDR3 runs to 13 residues. Trimming took off 5 bases at V and 0 bases at J, with 6 bases between the two ends. CDR3 protein: CASSPYSTDTQYF. The CDR3 nucleotides are TGTGCCAGCAGCCCATATAGCACAGATACGCAGTATTTT.

This rearrangement joins TRBV11-2 to TRBJ2-1; unclear D gene. Germline V gene data show CDR1 as SGHAT and CDR2 as FQNNGV. V was cut by 5 bases and J by 0 bases, with 17 bases left in between. The CDR3 spans 17 residues. Here the CDR3 DNA reads TGTGCCAGCAGCGCCACCGGGCCCGCCTCCTCCTACAATGAGCAGTTCTTC. Translating gives CASSATGPASSYNEQFF.

This clonotype has only a few counts. The chain joins TRBV14 to TRBJ2-5; 7 bases fit TRBD2. The germline gives CDR1 SGHDN, CDR2 FVKESK. The CDR3 runs 17 residues. J lost 0 bases, V lost 1 base, and 8 bases had no gene match. The CDR3 loop is CASSQGHTSDNQETQYF. CDR3 DNA sequence: TGTGCCAGCAGCCAAGGACATACTAGCGATAACCAAGAGACCCAGTACTTC.

The J gene is TRBJ2-2, the V gene TRBV7-9, with 8 bases that match TRBD1. The CDR3 has 16 amino acids. The germline V gene has CDR1 SEHNR and CDR2 FQNEAQ (reference sequence). Trimming at V came to 1 base and at J to 4 bases, leaving 5 bases not matched to a gene. CDR3 bases: TGTGCCAGCAGCTTAGTGGGCGACAGGGGCACCGGGGAGCTGTTTTTT. Residues: CASSLVGDRGTGELFF.

This chain links TRBV6-5 with TRBJ2-7; unclear D gene. Trimming left V 2 bases short and J 3 bases short, with 8 bases between. The CDR3 is made up of 13 amino acids. Germline lookup yields CDR1 MNHEY and CDR2 SVGAGI. The DNA for the CDR3 is TGTGCCAGCAGTTACAGGGATTTCTACGAGCAGTACTTC. This sequence encodes CASSYRDFYEQYF.

This clonotype appeared a few times. The chain couples TRBV10-2 to TRBJ2-3, with TRBD2 as a possible D gene (5 bases). The germline gives CDR1 WSHSY, CDR2 SAAADI. Trimming stripped 7 bases from V and 6 bases from J, with 11 bases between. CDR3 length: 12 amino acids. The CDR3 DNA reads as TGCGCCAGCAAGAGAGGGATCGATACGCAGTATTTT. It encodes CASKRGIDTQYF.

The genes are TRBV19 and TRBJ1-1; the match to TRBD1 covers 7 bases. The CDR3 spans 14 residues. V lost 2 bases, J lost 7 bases, and 7 bases stayed unmatched. Germline V CDR1 and CDR2: LNHDA, SQIVND (reference sequence). The CDR3 loop reads CASSILTTGNEAFF. The CDR3 nucleotides are TGTGCCAGTAGTATATTAACGACAGGGAATGAAGCTTTCTTT.

This clonotype has more than one count but fewer than ten. This rearrangement joins TRBV7-3 to TRBJ1-1; D perhaps matches TRBD1 (6 bases). CDR1 is SGHTA and CDR2 is FQGTGA in the germline V gene. Trimming left V 5 bases short and J 8 bases short, with 15 bases between. The CDR3 totals 13 residues. CDR3 amino acids: CASSPSGQIEAFF. The CDR3 DNA follows: TGTGCCAGCAGCCCCTCCGGACAGATAGAAGCTTTCTTT.

This clonotype was recorded a few times. The V and J genes are TRBV10-3 and TRBJ1-5, with D hard to call. The length of the CDR3 is 15 residues. V was cut by 4 bases and J by 1 base, with 11 bases left in between. The germline V gene encodes CDR1 ENHRY and CDR2 SYGVKD. Written as DNA, the CDR3 is TGTGCCATCAGTGCAACGGGCTTGAGCAATCAGCCCCAGCATTTT. This encodes CAISATGLSNQPQHF.

This clonotype was seen a handful of times. The chain recombines TRBV12-3 or TRBV12-4 with TRBJ1-5, with 7 bases identical to TRBD1. This CDR3 contains 15 residues. Germline trimming cut 6 bases from V and 5 bases from J; bases unmatched to any gene: 10. The CDR3 spells CASSPDRVGYQPQHF. CDR3 bases: TGTGCCAGCAGCCCTGACAGGGTCGGGTATCAGCCCCAGCATTTT.

The V gene is TRBV13, the J gene TRBJ2-2, with D perhaps matching TRBD2 (6 bases). The CDR3 contains 13 residues. The germline V and J ends were trimmed by 5 bases and 5 bases, with 9 bases remaining between them. The germline CDR1 and CDR2 sequences are PRHDT and FYEKMQ (reference sequence). The CDR3 sequence: CASSVTSTGELFF. In DNA, the CDR3 is TGTGCCAGCAGCGTGACTAGTACCGGGGAGCTGTTTTTT.

This sequence joins TRBV20-1 and TRBJ2-1, with D possibly matching TRBD1 (6 bases). Germline CDR1 is DFQATT and CDR2 is SNEGSKA (reference sequence). Trimming shortened V by 0 bases and J by 3 bases, and 12 bases separated the two germline ends. The CDR3 contains 15 residues. This chain's CDR3 is CSARDLGTHYNEQFF. CDR3 DNA: TGCAGTGCTAGAGATCTCGGGACACACTACAATGAGCAGTTCTTC.

The rearrangement joins TRBV3-1 to TRBJ2-7, with D possibly being TRBD2 (6 bases). CDR1 is LGHDT and CDR2 is YNNKEL in the germline V gene (reference sequence). The germline V and J ends were trimmed by 0 bases and 3 bases, with 9 bases remaining between them. CDR3 length equals 14 residues. This CDR3 is CASSQDPSDYEQYF. The CDR3 DNA follows: TGTGCCAGCAGCCAAGACCCTAGCGACTACGAGCAGTACTTC.

This clonotype was counted only a few times. The chain uses TRBV27 and TRBJ2-6; D tentatively reads TRBD1 or TRBD2 (6 bases each). The CDR3 length is 18 residues. Germline V lookup: CDR1 MNHEY, CDR2 SMNVEV (reference sequence). Trimming shortened V by 5 bases and J by 1 base, and 18 bases separated the two germline ends. CDR3 sequence reads: CASSEKGGLGSGANVLTF. The CDR3 coding sequence is TGTGCCAGCAGTGAAAAAGGGGGACTGGGTTCTGGGGCCAACGTCCTGACTTTC.

This clonotype has more than one count but fewer than ten. The genes are TRBV2 and TRBJ2-3; D is perhaps TRBD1 (6 bases). The CDR3 runs to 13 residues. CDR1 and CDR2 (germline): SNHLY, FYNNEI. The V gene lost 7 bases and the J gene lost 3 bases, with 11 bases spanning the gap. The DNA of the CDR3 is TGTGCCAGCAAGGCAGGGGTTACAGATACGCAGTATTTT. Protein product: CASKAGVTDTQYF.

The chain combines TRBV7-9 with TRBJ2-2, with D perhaps TRBD2 (6 bases). The germline CDR1 and CDR2 sequences are SEHNR and FQNEAQ (reference sequence). The length of the CDR3 is 14 residues. The V end was cut by 7 bases, the J end by 4 bases, with 13 bases between. CDR3 residues: CASTFGGITGELFF. The CDR3 DNA sequence: TGTGCCAGCACCTTCGGAGGGATCACCGGGGAGCTGTTTTTT. Complete variable domain (other parts from reference TRBV7-9 and TRBJ2-2): DTGVSQNPRHKITKRGQNVTFRCDPISEHNRLYWYRQTLGQGPEFLTYFQNEAQLEKSRLLSDRFSAERPKGSFSTLEIQRTEQGDSAMYLCASTFGGITGELFFGEGSRLTVL.

This clonotype has a handful of counts. The chain uses TRBV20-1 and TRBJ2-3; D remains unclear. V lost 6 bases and J lost 4, with 17 bases in between. The length of the CDR3 is 14 residues. Germline lookup yields CDR1 DFQATT and CDR2 SNEGSKA (reference sequence). The CDR3 DNA reads TGCAGTGCAACGGCAGCGCACGACGCAGATACGCAGTATTTT. It yields the protein CSATAAHDADTQYF.

This clonotype was counted between two and nine times. The chain carries TRBV5-1 and TRBJ2-7; possible D gene TRBD2, 5 bases. This CDR3 is 14 amino acids long. CDR1 and CDR2 from the germline V gene are SGHRS and YFSETQ. Trimming left V 1 base short and J 0 bases short, with 8 bases between. CDR3 DNA sequence: TGCGCCAGCAGCTTGCGGGATTTCTCCTACGAGCAGTACTTC. Its translation is CASSLRDFSYEQYF.

The J gene is TRBJ2-7, the V gene TRBV12-3 or TRBV12-4; D may correspond to TRBD1 or TRBD2 (6 bases each). The CDR3 covers 14 residues. V was pared by 1 base and J by 5 bases, with 12 bases between. The CDR3 is CASSLEGGRDEQYF. CDR3 DNA sequence: TGTGCCAGCAGTTTAGAGGGGGGCAGGGACGAGCAGTACTTC.

This clonotype was found a few times. This chain links TRBV29-1 with TRBJ2-5, with 10 bases fitting TRBD1. Germline assignment: CDR1 SQVTM and CDR2 ANQGSEA. This CDR3 has 14 amino acids. The V gene end was trimmed by 7 bases and the J gene end by 2 bases; junction bases not matched to a gene: 7. CDR3 in amino acids: CSGGTGVPQETQYF. The CDR3, as DNA: TGCAGCGGTGGGACAGGGGTACCACAAGAGACCCAGTACTTC.

The V call is TRBV12-3 or TRBV12-4, the J call TRBJ2-1, with D possibly being TRBD2 (8 bases). Deletions cut 6 bases from V and 9 bases from J, with 24 bases between. The CDR3 has 16 amino acids. The CDR3 region is CASSRPGRGRLAEQFF. Here the CDR3 DNA reads TGTGCCAGCAGCAGACCCGGGAGGGGGCGTTTAGCTGAGCAGTTCTTC.